A selection of T cell receptor beta chains follows, all from one sample in a study of blood T cell repertoires in COVID-19. Clones were read by immunoSEQ multiplex PCR, and TCRdb kept only the in-frame ones, dropping some. Altogether roughly 240,000 clones are present, around 88% being singletons, with the ten largest covering roughly 6.2%. Sequenced material: peripheral blood. These receptor sequences come from an elderly woman with COVID-19, enrolled during active disease. Each CDR3 is given with its conserved first and last residue. A D gene is named only where the DNA matches it firmly. Part of the rows lack a size; the others show once, few, many or a class for expanded clones.

TRBV11-2,few,NA,TRBJ2-5,TGTGCCAGCAGAACCCCCATAACTGGGAGCAGAGAGACCCAGTACTTC,CASRTPITGSRETQYF
TRBV14,NA,NA,TRBJ2-3,TGTGCCAGCAGTCTTGACGGAGGTGGGACAGATACGCAGTATTTT,CASSLDGGGTDTQYF
TRBV3-1/TRBV3-2,few,NA,TRBJ1-2,TGTGCCAGCAGCCACTCGGGAGCCTCTACGGGAGGCTACACCTTC,CASSHSGASTGGYTF
TRBV28,NA,NA,TRBJ1-2,TGTGCCAGCAGTCAGGGTGACTATGGCTACACCTTC,CASSQGDYGYTF
TRBV7-8,NA,NA,TRBJ1-6,TGTGCCAGCTGCATCGGGACAAGTAATTCACCCCTCCACTTT,CASCIGTSNSPLHF
TRBV28,NA,TRBD2,TRBJ2-1,TGTGCCAGCACCTGGACTAGCGGGCTTTTCTCCTACAATGAGCAGTTCTTC,CASTWTSGLFSYNEQFF
TRBV5-1,NA,NA,TRBJ1-1,TGCGCCAGCAGCCGGACAACGAACACTGAAGCTTTCTTT,CASSRTTNTEAFF
TRBV7-8,once,NA,TRBJ1-5,TGTGCCAGCAGCTTAATCTCCATGGGGGGAATAGGCAATCAGCCCCAGCATTTT,CASSLISMGGIGNQPQHF
TRBV5-1,NA,NA,TRBJ1-1,TGCGCCAGCAGTCCGGCCGCGGCTAACACTGAAGCTTTCTTT,CASSPAAANTEAFF
TRBV20-1,NA,TRBD2,TRBJ2-1,TGCAGTGCTAGTGGTCGGGGGGGCAGCAATGAGCAGTTCTTC,CSASGRGGSNEQFF
TRBV20-1,NA,NA,TRBJ2-5,TGCAGTGCCATTGCTCGGGAGACCCAGTACTTC,CSAIARETQYF
TRBV7-2,NA,TRBD1,TRBJ2-3,TGTGCCAGCAGCCCTTCCCGGGACAGGGCCGGAGATACGCAGTATTTT,CASSPSRDRAGDTQYF
TRBV3-1/TRBV3-2,few,NA,TRBJ2-3,TGTGCCAGCAGCCCAGTCTTCACAGATACGCAGTATTTT,CASSPVFTDTQYF
TRBV19,NA,TRBD1,TRBJ1-1,TGTGCCAGTAGTATCGTCCTAGGGGGCAGGGAGAACACTGAAGCTTTCTTT,CASSIVLGGRENTEAFF
TRBV5-6,NA,TRBD1,TRBJ2-5,TGTGCCAGCAGCTTGGTGGGACAGGGATTTATACAGGGCGAGACCCAGTACTTC,CASSLVGQGFIQGETQYF
TRBV10-3,NA,NA,TRBJ1-1,TGTGCCATCAGTGAGTCGAACAGATTAAACACTGAAGCTTTCTTT,CAISESNRLNTEAFF
TRBV5-1,NA,NA,TRBJ1-2,TGCGCCAGCAGCTTTGACAGCGCCTATGGCTACACCTTC,CASSFDSAYGYTF
TRBV11-3,NA,TRBD2,TRBJ2-3,TGTGCCAGCAGCTTAAGCGGGGGGTACACAGATACGCAGTATTTT,CASSLSGGYTDTQYF
TRBV2,NA,NA,TRBJ1-5,TGTGCCAGCAGTGAAGCGCTTCGGGTCGTAGGCAATCAGCCCCAGCATTTT,CASSEALRVVGNQPQHF
TRBV4-2,NA,TRBD2,TRBJ2-1,TGTGCCAGCAGCCCCGTGGGACTAGCGGGGGGGGACGGTGAGCAGTTCTTC,CASSPVGLAGGDGEQFF
TRBV9,NA,NA,TRBJ1-6,TGTGCCAGCAGCGTCGGCTCAGGGGCGGCGGATAATTCACCCCTCCACTTT,CASSVGSGAADNSPLHF
TRBV9,NA,NA,TRBJ1-2,TGTGCCAGCACAGGGGAGGGTAACTATGGCTACACCTTC,CASTGEGNYGYTF
TRBV30,NA,NA,TRBJ2-2,TGTGCCTGGAGCTATAGGGGCGTGGAAAGAAGGTTAACCGGGGAGCTGTTTTTT,CAWSYRGVERRLTGELFF
TRBV3-1/TRBV3-2,NA,NA,TRBJ1-1,TGTGCCAGCAGCCCCCGTGCGGGAGGAAACACTGAAGCTTTCTTT,CASSPRAGGNTEAFF
TRBV2,few,NA,TRBJ1-1,TGTGCCAGCAGTGTGTATCTCGGGACTGAAGCTTTCTTT,CASSVYLGTEAFF
TRBV29-1,NA,NA,TRBJ2-3,TGCAGCGTTGGGGCGGGGAACACAGATACGCAGTATTTT,CSVGAGNTDTQYF
TRBV6-5,NA,NA,TRBJ1-3,TGTGCCAGCTATACAGGATTCTCTGGAAACACCATATATTTT,CASYTGFSGNTIYF
TRBV7-6,once,TRBD1,TRBJ1-6,TGTGCCAGCAGTTCCACAGGGGGGACGTCACCCCTCCACTTT,CASSSTGGTSPLHF
TRBV28,NA,TRBD1,TRBJ1-2,TGTGCCAGCAGTTTGGGGACAGTTGACTATGGCTACACCTTC,CASSLGTVDYGYTF
TRBV27,few,NA,TRBJ1-2,TGTGCCAGCAGCCTCAGGGAGGACTATGGCTACACCTTC,CASSLREDYGYTF
TRBV19,NA,TRBD1,TRBJ1-5,TGTGCCAGTAGTATCCCGCCGGGACAGGGGAATCAGCCCCAGCATTTT,CASSIPPGQGNQPQHF
TRBV19,NA,TRBD1,TRBJ1-1,TGTGCCAGTAGTAACCTACAGGGGGGAAAAACTGAAGCTTTCTTT,CASSNLQGGKTEAFF
TRBV10-3,once,NA,TRBJ1-6,TGTGCCATCAGGGCCGGGGGTAATAATTCACCCCTCCACTTT,CAIRAGGNNSPLHF
TRBV5-6,NA,TRBD2,TRBJ2-5,TGTGCCAGCAGCTTGGTTCGAGCGGGGGGGAACGGAGAGACCCAGTACTTC,CASSLVRAGGNGETQYF
TRBV28,once,TRBD1,TRBJ2-5,TGTGCCAGCAGTTTCGGGACAGGGTGGGAGACCCAGTACTTC,CASSFGTGWETQYF
TRBV12-3/TRBV12-4,NA,TRBD1,TRBJ1-2,TGTGCCAGCAGAGGACAGGATTTCTATGGCTACACCTTC,CASRGQDFYGYTF
TRBV7-3,few,TRBD1,TRBJ1-1,TGTGCCAGCAGTCCGGACAGGGGGCTGATGAACACTGAAGCTTTCTTT,CASSPDRGLMNTEAFF
TRBV28,NA,NA,TRBJ1-1,TGTGCCAGCAGTTTATCGACAGCTCCTTACACTGAAGCTTTCTTT,CASSLSTAPYTEAFF
TRBV21-1,NA,NA,TRBJ1-1,TGTGCCAGCAGCCAATCTACGGAATCTAGCATGAACACTGAAGCTTTCTTT,CASSQSTESSMNTEAFF
TRBV6-5,NA,TRBD1,TRBJ1-2,TGTGCCAGCAGCTACTCAGGGGGTCAAGGCTACACCTTC,CASSYSGGQGYTF
TRBV28,NA,TRBD1,TRBJ1-1,TGTGCCAGCAGTGTGACAGGGGTTAACACTGAAGCTTTCTTT,CASSVTGVNTEAFF
TRBV5-5,once,NA,TRBJ2-1,TGTGCCAGCAGCTACGCTATAAATGACAGAAACAATGAGCAGTTCTTC,CASSYAINDRNNEQFF
TRBV24-1,NA,TRBD2,TRBJ2-3,TGTGCCACCAGTGAACCTGGACTAGAACAGTTAGATACGCAGTATTTT,CATSEPGLEQLDTQYF
TRBV19,NA,NA,TRBJ1-3,TGTGCCAGTAGTAAAGGGACACCCAGCTCTGGAAACACCATATATTTT,CASSKGTPSSGNTIYF
TRBV5-1,NA,TRBD1,TRBJ1-3,TGCGCCAGCAGCTTGGGTACAGGGGGGAACACCATATATTTT,CASSLGTGGNTIYF
TRBV2,few,TRBD1,TRBJ1-2,TGTGCCAGCAGCGTTACCACCAGGGGGCTAGGCTATGGCTACACCTTC,CASSVTTRGLGYGYTF
TRBV11-1,NA,TRBD1,TRBJ2-7,TGTGCCAGCAGTCGGGCCACCCAGGGGGACTCCTACGAGCAGTACTTC,CASSRATQGDSYEQYF
TRBV19,NA,NA,TRBJ1-1,TGTGCCAGTAGCACGGGGGGCGCGGTGAACACTGAAGCTTTCTTT,CASSTGGAVNTEAFF
TRBV10-3,NA,TRBD1,TRBJ1-2,TGTGCCCTAAGACAGGGGGACTATGGCTACACCTTC,CALRQGDYGYTF
TRBV3-1/TRBV3-2,NA,TRBD2,TRBJ2-1,TGTGCCAGCAGCCAACGCCGACTAGCGGGGGGTCGTAATGAGCAGTTCTTC,CASSQRRLAGGRNEQFF
TRBV6-5,NA,NA,TRBJ1-1,TGTGCCAGCAGCCGCCTTTTAGCGACTGAAGCTTTCTTT,CASSRLLATEAFF
TRBV5-4,NA,NA,TRBJ2-5,TGTGCCAGCATCAACAACCCCCCGGGGGTCGGGACCCAGTACTTC,CASINNPPGVGTQYF
TRBV20-1,NA,NA,TRBJ1-2,TGCAGTGCTACTAGGGGAGGGGGCTACACCTTC,CSATRGGGYTF
TRBV5-1,NA,NA,TRBJ2-1,TGCGCCAGCAGCTTACAGGGAACAGACAATGAGCAGTTCTTC,CASSLQGTDNEQFF
TRBV10-3,NA,TRBD1,TRBJ1-1,TGTGCCATCAGTGAGACGGCAGGGGGACGAATAGGCACTGAAGCTTTCTTT,CAISETAGGRIGTEAFF